Sequencing of this TCR beta chain was carried out in a study of T-cell reconstitution after alpha-beta-depleted transplantation in children. Findings of the study overall: Several hundred graft clones that had expanded were reportedly the source of alpha-beta T cells about two months after transplant. Some patients owed their high day-60 TCRbeta diversity to surviving recipient T cells and thymic progenitors. T-cell numbers and diversity one year post-transplant derived largely from freshly generated T cells.

CDR3 length equals 17 residues. V lost 0 bases to trimming and J lost 3 bases, with 17 bases between them. The germline gives CDR1 ENHRY, CDR2 SYGVKD. Unique molecular identifiers were incorporated during preparation of the TCRbeta library. TCRdb re-called the PCR reads with MiXCR, one entry per CDR3 protein. The repertoire consists of hundreds of thousands of distinct CDR3 sequences, with around a sixth occurring once and the leading ten covering 40% to 50%. Worth noting for this clonotype: Its antigen is as yet unknown.

This TCR came from a male patient between 2 and 9 years old who had a stem cell transplant for acute lymphoblastic leukemia, so the T cells may come from the graft donor. Sample: PBMCs, mostly from graft donor cells, taken 360 days after TCRalphabeta/CD19-depleted stem cell transplant. The chain recombines TRBV10-3 with TRBJ2-5; D is perhaps TRBD1 or TRBD2 (6 bases each). For the CDR3, the DNA is TGTGCCATCAGTGAGTCGTTTCGGGGGACAAGAAAAGAGACCCAGTACTTC. This encodes CAISESFRGTRKETQYF.